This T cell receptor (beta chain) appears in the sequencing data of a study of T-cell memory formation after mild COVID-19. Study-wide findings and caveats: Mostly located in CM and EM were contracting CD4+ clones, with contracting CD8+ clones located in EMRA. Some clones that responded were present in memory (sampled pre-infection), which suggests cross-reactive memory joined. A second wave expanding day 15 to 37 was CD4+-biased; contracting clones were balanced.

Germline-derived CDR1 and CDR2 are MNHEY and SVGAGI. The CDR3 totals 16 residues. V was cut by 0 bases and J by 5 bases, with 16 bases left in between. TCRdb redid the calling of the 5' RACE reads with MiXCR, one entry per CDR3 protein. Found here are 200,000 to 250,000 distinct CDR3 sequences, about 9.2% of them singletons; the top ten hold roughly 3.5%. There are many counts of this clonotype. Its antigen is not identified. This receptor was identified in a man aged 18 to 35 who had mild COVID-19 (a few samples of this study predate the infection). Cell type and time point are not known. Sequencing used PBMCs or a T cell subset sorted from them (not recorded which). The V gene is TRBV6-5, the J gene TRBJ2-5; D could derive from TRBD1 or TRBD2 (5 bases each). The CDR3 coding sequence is TGTGCCAGCAGTTACTCGGCAGGGACCCTGGGGGAGACCCAGTACTTC. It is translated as CASSYSAGTLGETQYF.